The 5 T cell receptor beta chains below all came from one sample that was sequenced in a study of shared clonotypes between healthy human individuals (dated by TCRdb to the early 2020s). For the CD8 naive samples, CD45RO-negative cells were positively selected for CCR7, yielding a CD45RA+CCR7+ population from which TemRA cells were excluded. Library construction relied on the immunoSEQ multiplex PCR assay. The immuneACCESS repertoire file appears here via TCRdb, limited to in-frame rearrangements. These files lack a portion of the clones; in checked studies, under half of the deficit traces to unresolved V genes, and the cause of the others is not known. This sample is represented by roughly 2,000,000 clones; about 93% of them were singletons. The ten largest make up about 1.7% of the sample. The sequenced sample consisted of naive CD8+ T cells from PBMCs. This specimen's cell subset or site label, interpreted: CD45RA+CCR7+. These receptors were obtained from a man aged 18 to 30 in good health. Some clones in this sample may be carry-over from other donors' samples.

The V gene is TRBV7-3, the J gene TRBJ2-3; 11 bases match TRBD2. The junction had 4 bases not matched to a gene; V was cut back by 5 bases and J by 3 bases. CDR1 is SGHTA, CDR2 FQGTGA, per germline. There are 15 residues in the CDR3. The DNA for the CDR3 is TGTGCCAGCAGCACCACTAGCGGGAGAACAGATACGCAGTATTTT. Translating it yields CASSTTSGRTDTQYF.

The CDR3 DNA is TGTGCCAGCAGTCCGCGGACAGCCTTGGTGAGGAATGAGCAGTTCTTC. It yields the protein CASSPRTALVRNEQFF. The chain uses TRBV7-9 and TRBJ2-1; D might be TRBD1 (6 bases). Trimming removed 6 bases at V and 7 bases at J, with 22 bases between. The CDR3 runs 16 residues. Germline assignment: CDR1 SEHNR and CDR2 FQNEAQ (reference sequence). The full variable domain, in which reference TRBV7-9 and TRBJ2-1 provide the parts outside the CDR3, is DTGVSQNPRHKITKRGQNVTFRCDPISEHNRLYWYRQTLGQGPEFLTYFQNEAQLEKSRLLSDRFSAERPKGSFSTLEIQRTEQGDSAMYLCASSPRTALVRNEQFFGPGTRLTVL.

V is TRBV30 and J is TRBJ2-3; TRBD1 aligns across 9 bases. Germline loops: CDR1 GTSNPN, CDR2 SVGIG (reference sequence). Germline trimming cut 2 bases from V and 2 bases from J; bases unmatched to any gene: 17. This CDR3 has 19 amino acids. The CDR3 nucleotides read TGTGCCTGGAGTTCTGACAGGGGGGACCCCCAAATAGTCACAGATACGCAGTATTTT. Residues: CAWSSDRGDPQIVTDTQYF.

V gene TRBV19 combines with J gene TRBJ2-3, with a possible D match to TRBD2 (5 bases). Trimming removed 4 bases at V and 0 bases at J, with 8 bases between. Germline lookup yields CDR1 LNHDA and CDR2 SQIVND (reference sequence). The CDR3 length is 14 residues. The CDR3 sequence: CASSRLSSTDTQYF. In nucleotides, the CDR3 is TGTGCCAGTAGTAGACTATCGAGCACAGATACGCAGTATTTT.

CDR3 nucleotides: TGTGCAAGTCGCTCTACTGACGCAGGGGGTGATACCTACGAGCAGTACTTC. Translation gives CASRSTDAGGDTYEQYF. The chain recombines TRBV12-2 with TRBJ2-7; the DNA was not compared with TRBD1, the D call given in the table. TRBV12-2 represents a pseudogene. This CDR3 is built from 17 residues.